This entry is about one T cell receptor (beta chain). There are 14 residues in the CDR3. Trimming removed 0 bases at V and 7 bases at J, with 10 bases between. Germline CDR1 and CDR2: SGHRS and YFSETQ. The entry originates in a study of shared clonotypes between healthy human individuals. CD45RO-negative cells were positively selected for CCR7, leaving out terminally differentiated effector memory CD45RA+ cells. Researchers ran the assay at a deep level. Assay used: immunoSEQ multiplex PCR; TCRdb lists only in-frame clones, some missing. The table lists about 2.2 million clones, roughly 93% of them singletons.

The receptor was derived from a young man in good health. Some clones in this sample may be carry-over from other donors' samples. The rearrangement links TRBV5-1 to TRBJ1-4; D is perhaps TRBD1 (5 bases). Sequencing was performed on naive CD8+ T cells from PBMCs. The CDR3 is CASSLDDSGEKLFF. CDR3 nucleotides: TGCGCCAGCAGCTTGGATGACAGCGGTGAAAAACTGTTTTTT.